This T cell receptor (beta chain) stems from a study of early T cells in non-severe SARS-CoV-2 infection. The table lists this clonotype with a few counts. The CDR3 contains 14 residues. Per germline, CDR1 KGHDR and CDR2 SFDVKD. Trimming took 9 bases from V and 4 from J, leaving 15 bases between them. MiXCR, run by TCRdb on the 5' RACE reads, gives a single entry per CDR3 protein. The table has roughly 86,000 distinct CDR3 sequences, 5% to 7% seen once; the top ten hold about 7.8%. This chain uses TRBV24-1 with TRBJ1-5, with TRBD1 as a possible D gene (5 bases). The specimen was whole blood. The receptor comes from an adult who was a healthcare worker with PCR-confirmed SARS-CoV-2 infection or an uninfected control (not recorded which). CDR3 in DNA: TGTGCCACCTGGGAGGGGACGGATAATCAGCCCCAGCATTTT. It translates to CATWEGTDNQPQHF.